This T cell receptor (beta chain) was identified in a study of chemoradiotherapy in HPV16-positive cancers. Method: immunoSEQ multiplex PCR; TCRdb's copy keeps in-frame clones and lacks some. This sample has 6,000 to 8,000 clones, with approximately 91% found just once. The germline CDR1 and CDR2 sequences are SGHNT and YYREEE (reference sequence). V shed 1 base and J shed 7 bases, with 9 bases lying between them. The CDR3 runs to 13 residues. The specimen was collected from a patient who underwent chemoradiotherapy. The TCR was taken from a human donor with HPV-associated anogenital cancer. This chain links TRBV5-4 with TRBJ2-1; no clear D. DNA for the CDR3: TGTGCCAGCAGCTTGATTAGCTTTAATGAGCAGTTCTTC. Translated, it gives CASSLISFNEQFF.